The 27 T cell receptor beta chains presented below share a single source sample, sequenced in a study of CD8 T cells in Susac syndrome. The RNA, 0.5 to 1 ug, was put through reverse transcription using random hexamers. TCRdb itself ran the immunoSEQ multiplex PCR reads through MiXCR, one entry per CDR3 protein. The sample shows approximately 180,000 distinct CDR3 sequences, around 94% of them seen only once. Sequencing was performed on CD4+ T cells from PBMCs. The receptors here all came from a human donor with Susac syndrome.

The chain joins TRBV24-1 to TRBJ2-1, with TRBD2 matching over 9 bases. V shed 4 bases and J 0 bases; nucleotides not matched to a gene: 6. The CDR3 consists of 17 residues. CDR1 and CDR2 (germline): KGHDR, SFDVKD. The CDR3, as DNA: TGTGCCACCAGTGACCGAGGACTAGCGACCTCCTACAATGAGCAGTTCTTC. Translating it yields CATSDRGLATSYNEQFF.

This clonotype has more than one count but fewer than ten. The chain is built from TRBV30 and TRBJ2-7, with 11 positions matching TRBD1. The CDR3 extends over 14 amino acids. From germline, CDR1 is GTSNPN and CDR2 SVGIG (reference sequence). J was trimmed by 11 bases and V by 3 bases; bases with no gene match: 12. The CDR3 bases are TGTGCCTGGAGCCATACCGGGACAGGGGGAGGGAAGTACTTC. This encodes CAWSHTGTGGGKYF.

The chain uses TRBV20-1 and TRBJ2-1, with 8 bases identical to TRBD1. CDR3 length: 15 amino acids. Unmatched junction bases numbered 9, after V lost 5 bases and J lost 3 bases. Germline V CDR1 and CDR2: DFQATT, SNEGSKA (reference sequence). CDR3 sequence (DNA): TGCAGTGCTTCCGCGGGACAGGCCTACTACAATGAGCAGTTCTTC. The encoded protein is CSASAGQAYYNEQFF.

V is TRBV29-1 and J is TRBJ1-3; TRBD1 matches at 9 bases. CDR3 length: 13 residues. The V gene end was trimmed by 6 bases and the J gene end by 2 bases; junction bases not matched to a gene: 2. The germline V gene has CDR1 SQVTM and CDR2 ANQGSEA. The CDR3 DNA sequence: TGCAGCGTCCGGACAGGGGCTGGAAACACCATATATTTT. Translated: CSVRTGAGNTIYF.

The chain has TRBV3-1 and TRBJ2-1; D is unclear. CDR1 is LGHDT and CDR2 is YNNKEL in the germline V gene (reference sequence). The CDR3 is 14 amino acids. V lost 1 base to trimming and J lost 5 bases, with 9 bases between them. CDR3 sequence reads: CASSQVDGNNEQFF. CDR3 bases: TGTGCCAGCAGCCAAGTCGACGGAAACAATGAGCAGTTCTTC.

This sequence joins TRBV4-3 and TRBJ2-1; TRBD1 matches 8 bases. CDR3 length: 16 residues. V lost 5 bases to trimming and J lost 9 bases; unmatched junction nucleotides: 15. Looked up from germline, CDR1 is LGHNA and CDR2 is YSLEER. CDR3 DNA: TGCGCCAGCAGCTATGGACAGGGAGGAATATTGGGTGAGCAGTTCTTC. Translated: CASSYGQGGILGEQFF.

The genes are TRBV30 and TRBJ2-1; D perhaps matches TRBD2 (6 bases). V was clipped by 1 base and J by 0 bases, with 7 bases between them. The CDR3 contains 14 residues. The germline CDR1 and CDR2 sequences are GTSNPN and SVGIG (reference sequence). The chain's CDR3 is CAWSAGSSYNEQFF. In nucleotides, the CDR3 is TGTGCCTGGAGTGCCGGGAGCTCCTACAATGAGCAGTTCTTC.

This chain links TRBV16 with TRBJ2-7; D call uncertain. The CDR3 contains 14 residues. V lost 0 bases and J 3 bases, leaving 9 bases between the germline ends. The germline CDR1 and CDR2 sequences are KGHSY and FQNENV. The CDR3 protein is CASSQSYAVYEQYF. CDR3 DNA: TGTGCCAGCAGCCAATCATATGCAGTCTACGAGCAGTACTTC.

The rearrangement links TRBV6-5 to TRBJ1-2; no definite D call. The V end was cut by 6 bases, the J end by 2 bases, with 10 bases between. In germline, CDR1 is MNHEY, CDR2 SVGAGI. The CDR3 spans 13 residues. The chain's CDR3 is CASRPGSNYGYTF. Written as DNA, the CDR3 is TGTGCCAGCAGGCCGGGTTCCAACTATGGCTACACCTTC.

With respect to this clonotype: An end of the junction does not agree with germline; a read error may underlie this. This chain uses TRBV15 with TRBJ2-5; D remains ambiguous. The CDR3 loop spans 16 amino acids. CDR1 is LNHNV and CDR2 is YYDKDF in the germline V gene (reference sequence). The CDR3 here is CATSRDKRDLQGTQYF. In nucleotides, the CDR3 is TGTGCCACCAGCAGAGATAAGAGAGACCTACAAGGGACCCAGTACTTC.

This chain joins TRBV20-1 and TRBJ1-5; D may be TRBD1 (6 bases). Deletions cut 1 base from V and 3 bases from J, with 13 bases between. Germline values: CDR1 DFQATT, CDR2 SNEGSKA (reference sequence). This CDR3 region has 15 residues. The CDR3 reads CSARVGGPPNQPQHF. The CDR3 nucleotides read TGCAGTGCTAGAGTGGGGGGCCCTCCCAATCAGCCCCAGCATTTT.

The chain uses TRBV7-2 and TRBJ1-1; tentatively, D is TRBD1 (5 bases). The CDR3 contains 13 residues. Germline CDR1 reads SGHTA; CDR2 reads FQGNSA. V was trimmed by 6 bases and J by 3 bases, leaving 11 bases between them. Here the CDR3 DNA reads TGTGCCAGCAGTTATCAGGGTCACACTGAAGCTTTCTTT. It yields the protein CASSYQGHTEAFF.

V and J are TRBV7-9 and TRBJ2-4; D may be TRBD1 or TRBD2 (5 bases each). CDR1 is SEHNR and CDR2 is FQNEAQ in the germline V gene (reference sequence). Trimming removed 1 base from V and 9 bases from J, with 13 bases in between. This CDR3 contains 14 residues. As DNA, the CDR3 is TGTGCCAGCAGCTTAGATGTGGGGACGGGCATTCAGTACTTC. Protein sequence: CASSLDVGTGIQYF.

The V and J genes are TRBV5-1 and TRBJ1-4, with D possibly being TRBD1 (5 bases). This CDR3 region has 14 residues. The V end lost 5 bases, the J end lost 0 bases, and 8 bases lay between the germline ends. CDR1 is SGHRS, CDR2 YFSETQ, per germline. The CDR3 protein is CASRRTPTNEKLFF. CDR3 in DNA: TGCGCCAGCAGACGGACACCAACTAATGAAAAACTGTTTTTT.

CDR3 residues: CASSQGLTPGVAGVYEQYF. CDR3 nucleotides: TGCGCCAGCAGCCAAGGCCTGACCCCTGGAGTAGCGGGAGTGTACGAGCAGTACTTC. V and J are TRBV4-3 and TRBJ2-7, with 9 bases aligning to TRBD2. CDR3 length equals 19 residues. Germline loops: CDR1 LGHNA, CDR2 YSLEER. With V trimmed by 1 base and J by 4 bases, 17 bases remained unmatched.

This clonotype was recorded once. The chain employs TRBV12-3 or TRBV12-4 and TRBJ1-5; D might be TRBD1 (6 bases). The CDR3 length is 16 residues. Trimming left V 3 bases short and J 4 bases short, with 16 bases between. CDR3 coding DNA: TGTGCCAGCAGTTTTTTGGCGGCAGGGGCTAATCAGCCCCAGCATTTT. Translation gives CASSFLAAGANQPQHF.

The chain uses TRBV29-1 and TRBJ1-1; TRBD1 agrees at 10 bases. Trimming cost V 4 bases and J 4 bases; bases outside gene matches: 9. The length of the CDR3 is 15 residues. Germline values: CDR1 SQVTM, CDR2 ANQGSEA. This CDR3 reads CSVATGGVRFTEAFF. The CDR3 DNA reads TGCAGCGTTGCGACAGGGGGCGTCAGATTCACTGAAGCTTTCTTT.

The V and J genes are TRBV4-1 and TRBJ2-1, with 11 bases identical to TRBD2. CDR3 length equals 16 residues. With V trimmed by 4 bases and J by 6 bases, 8 bases remained unmatched. In germline, CDR1 is MGHRA, CDR2 YSYEKL. The CDR3 bases are TGCGCCAGCAGCCGTTTACTAGCGGGAGTTGGCAATGAGCAGTTCTTC. This gives the protein CASSRLLAGVGNEQFF.

The chain joins TRBV20-1 to TRBJ2-3; D gene unclear. Germline lookup yields CDR1 DFQATT and CDR2 SNEGSKA (reference sequence). Trimming pared 0 bases from V and 0 bases from J, leaving 10 bases between. This CDR3 is 15 amino acids long. Written as DNA, the CDR3 is TGCAGTGCTAGAGATCCCGCGAGGAGCACAGATACGCAGTATTTT. Translating it yields CSARDPARSTDTQYF.

This CDR3 reads CASSQCPRQGRDAVEPQHF. The CDR3 coding sequence is TGCGCCAGCAGTCAATGCCCGCGACAGGGAAGGGATGCGGTAGAGCCCCAGCATTTT. The V gene is TRBV23-1, the J gene TRBJ1-5; TRBD1 aligns across 7 bases. TRBV23-1 is treated as an ORF (open reading frame) with a function not yet certain. This CDR3 is 19 amino acids long. V dropped 1 base and J dropped 8; count of bases not matched to a gene: 20.

Remarks on this clonotype: The junction departs from the called germline gene at one end, perhaps through a read error. The J gene is TRBJ2-1, the V gene TRBV7-7; TRBD2 matches at 9 bases. The CDR3 runs 15 residues. Germline V lookup: CDR1 SSHAT, CDR2 FNYEAQ (reference sequence). The CDR3 spells CASSEGAGGYNEQFF. For the CDR3, the DNA is TGTGCTAGCAGCGAGGGGGCGGGGGGGTACAATGAGCAGTTCTTC.

This clonotype was found once. The V gene is TRBV18, the J gene TRBJ1-2; TRBD1 aligns across 10 bases. The CDR3 runs to 15 residues. Germline V gives CDR1 KGHSH, CDR2 LQKENI. The J segment lost 3 bases and the V segment lost 5 bases, leaving 6 bases of the junction unmatched. CDR3 DNA: TGTGCCAGCTCAGCGACAGGGGGCACAGACTATGGCTACACCTTC. It is translated as CASSATGGTDYGYTF.

This clonotype was detected only once. V is TRBV2 and J is TRBJ1-4; D call uncertain. Deletions cut 4 bases from V and 8 bases from J, with 8 bases between. The CDR3 is 12 amino acids. Germline assignment: CDR1 SNHLY and CDR2 FYNNEI. The CDR3 loop is CASSGLYEKLFF. The DNA for the CDR3 is TGTGCCAGCAGTGGATTATACGAAAAACTGTTTTTT.

This clonotype showed up just a few times. V usage is TRBV12-3 or TRBV12-4 and J usage is TRBJ1-2; D may be TRBD1 (6 bases). The CDR3 has 12 amino acids. Trimming removed 3 bases from V and 4 bases from J, with 6 bases in between. The DNA of the CDR3 is TGTGCCAGCAGTTTGGACAGCTATGGCTACACCTTC. It encodes CASSLDSYGYTF.

The rearrangement joins TRBV20-1 to TRBJ1-1, with D tentatively TRBD1 (5 bases). Trimming removed 0 bases from V and 0 bases from J, with 17 bases in between. Germline CDR1 reads DFQATT; CDR2 reads SNEGSKA (reference sequence). The CDR3 extends over 17 amino acids. The CDR3 DNA reads TGCAGTGCTAGAGATCTTGCAGGGAGATTTATGAACACTGAAGCTTTCTTT. Its protein is CSARDLAGRFMNTEAFF.

The rearrangement joins TRBV12-3 or TRBV12-4 to TRBJ1-2; D gene uncertain. CDR3 length equals 12 residues. The germline V and J ends were trimmed by 3 bases and 4 bases, with 6 bases remaining between them. The CDR3 DNA sequence: TGTGCCAGCAGTTTGAAGGTCTATGGCTACACCTTC. Translation: CASSLKVYGYTF.

The chain recombines TRBV10-3 with TRBJ2-3, with 9 positions matching TRBD2. V shed 8 bases, J shed 3 bases, and the junction held 6 bases outside the gene matches. This CDR3 is 14 amino acids long. Germline V gives CDR1 ENHRY, CDR2 SYGVKD. CDR3 bases: TGTGCCATCGCAGGCGGGGGGGGTACAGATACGCAGTATTTT. It yields the protein CAIAGGGGTDTQYF.